These T cell receptor beta chains were read from a single sample in a study of T cell repertoires in cytomegalovirus infection. One entry per CDR3 protein, called by TCRdb with MiXCR from the reads. The table includes about 330,000 distinct CDR3 sequences, about a third detected once. No cognate antigen is known for these TCRs. The material was cultured PBMCs, obtained from culture after CMV antigen stimulation. The source of these receptors is a human donor in good health (CMV status not recorded). Some clones in this sample may be carry-over from other donors' samples. Both conserved end residues are part of each CDR3. A D gene is named only where the DNA matches it firmly. Size values are once, few and many counts, or a class for expanded clones, and some rows have none.

>TRBJ2-3|16|TRBD2|TRBV7-2|-
TGTGCCAGCAGCTTGCCCGGGGAGACTAGCGATTATACGCAGTATTTT
CASSLPGETSDYTQYF
>TRBJ2-6|15|-|TRBV7-2|few
TGTGCCAGCAGCTTAGGAAGGGCTGGGGCCAACGTCCTGACTTTC
CASSLGRAGANVLTF
>TRBJ2-2|15|TRBD1|TRBV3-1|-
TGTGCCAGCAGTTCTACGGACAGGGCTGGCGGGGAGCTGTTTTTT
CASSSTDRAGGELFF
>TRBJ2-1|13|TRBD2|TRBV7-2|-
TGTGCCAGCAGCTCCGTGGGCGGGGGAGACGGGCTCTTC
CASSSVGGGDGLF
>TRBJ2-1|14|TRBD2|TRBV20-1|few
TGCAGTGCTAGGGCCAGCGGGAGGAGGGATGAGCAGTTCTTC
CSARASGRRDEQFF
>TRBJ1-1|16|-|TRBV18|-
TGTGCCAGCTCACCACCGAACAGAACCCCAAACACTGAAGCTTTCTTT
CASSPPNRTPNTEAFF
>TRBJ2-1|16|TRBD2|TRBV7-4|-
TGTGCCAGCAGCTATCTCAACGGGAGGGCCTTCAATGAGCAGTTCTTC
CASSYLNGRAFNEQFF
>TRBJ1-2|13|-|TRBV19|many
TGTGCCAGTAGTCCGGACCCGCTATATGGCTACACCTTC
CASSPDPLYGYTF
>TRBJ2-3|14|-|TRBV5-1|-
TGCGCCAGCAGACGGACAGCTCGCACAGATACGCAGTATTTT
CASRRTARTDTQYF
>TRBJ2-3|12|-|TRBV7-6|-
TGTGCCAGCAGTCCACAACCATATACGCAGTATTTT
CASSPQPYTQYF
>TRBJ1-1|14|-|TRBV12-3/TRBV12-4|once
TGTGCCAGCACCCCGCAGGGTTCCATCACTGAAGCTTTCTTT
CASTPQGSITEAFF
>TRBJ2-7|14|-|TRBV6-8|few
TGTGCCAGCAGTTACCGGGGGAGCTCCTACGAGCAGTACTTC
CASSYRGSSYEQYF
>TRBJ2-2|15|-|TRBV6-2/TRBV6-3|-
TGTGCCAGCAGTTACAGGGGGACGGGCACCGGGGAGCTGTTTTTT
CASSYRGTGTGELFF
>TRBJ1-2|16|TRBD1|TRBV2|-
TGTGCCAGCAGTGAGTTCGGGACAGGTCCTACCTATGGCTACACCTTC
CASSEFGTGPTYGYTF
>TRBJ2-5|13|-|TRBV28|few
TGTGCCAGCAGGCCCCAGGGTTTGGAGACCCAGTACTTC
CASRPQGLETQYF
>TRBJ2-1|16|TRBD2|TRBV4-2|-
TGTGCCAGCAGCCAGCCGTTAGCGGGAGGGAACAATGAGCAGTTCTTC
CASSQPLAGGNNEQFF
>TRBJ1-6|14|-|TRBV6-2/TRBV6-3|-
TGTGCCAGCGGCTTACAGACAGCCTTTTCACCCCTCCACTTT
CASGLQTAFSPLHF
>TRBJ1-3|15|-|TRBV25-1|-
TGTGCCAGCAGTCTCCTCGGGGACGGTCGGGCCACCATATATTTT
CASSLLGDGRATIYF
>TRBJ2-7|11|-|TRBV6-6|-
TGTGCCAGCATGGCACCTTCAGTGCAGTACTTC
CASMAPSVQYF
>TRBJ2-2|20|TRBD2|TRBV19|-
TGTGCCAGTAACCAAGATGCCTGGGCTACGCGACTAGCGGACACCGGGGAGCTGTTTTTT
CASNQDAWATRLADTGELFF
>TRBJ1-4|15|-|TRBV5-5|few
TGTGCCAGCAGACCACACGGTCCAACTAATGAAAAACTGTTTTTT
CASRPHGPTNEKLFF
>TRBJ2-1|16|TRBD2|TRBV5-1|-
TGCGCCAGCAGCTTGCAGAGGACTAGCGGGGGCAATGAGCAGTTCTTC
CASSLQRTSGGNEQFF
>TRBJ1-2|14|-|TRBV19|-
TGTGCCAGTACCCCCCAAACCGCTAACTATGGCTACACCTTC
CASTPQTANYGYTF
>TRBJ2-3|13|TRBD2|TRBV7-2|-
TGTGCCAGCAGCTTAGCGGACGGCGGGAGGATTTATTTT
CASSLADGGRIYF
>TRBJ2-6|15|-|TRBV9|-
TGTGCCAGCAGCGTGGGGACCCTCGGGGCCAACGTCCTGACTTTC
CASSVGTLGANVLTF
>TRBJ1-5|16|-|TRBV19|-
TGTGCCAGTAGTACTCGCGGGTTGGGGGCGCATCAGCCCCAGCATTTT
CASSTRGLGAHQPQHF
>TRBJ2-3|14|-|TRBV6-1|many
TGTGCCAGCAGTGAATCGCGGAGCACAGATACGCAGTATTTT
CASSESRSTDTQYF
>TRBJ1-1|13|-|TRBV7-2|few
TGTGCCAGCAGCTTGAGGGGCAGTGGTGAAGCTTTCTTT
CASSLRGSGEAFF
>TRBJ1-6|14|-|TRBV12-3/TRBV12-4|few
TGTGCCAGCAGTTTTACCAGGCTTAATTCACCCCTCCACTTT
CASSFTRLNSPLHF
>TRBJ1-1|13|-|TRBV6-6|-
TGTGCCAGCAGGGAGGGGGGGGGCACTGAAGCTTTCTTT
CASREGGGTEAFF